The 5 T cell receptor beta chains below were found in one sample sequenced in a study of T cells in Graves' hyperthyroidism and ophthalmopathy. TCR beta CDR3 region amplification was performed from RNA transcripts. The TCR CDR3 first-round RT-PCR relied on the HTBI primer set. TCRdb reanalysed the multiplex PCR reads using MiXCR and keeps one entry per CDR3 protein. This sample has 530,000 or so distinct CDR3 sequences, with roughly 18% found just once. The sequencing input was blood. The receptors stem from a young woman with Graves' ophthalmopathy.

This clonotype was recorded a few times. V is TRBV5-1 and J is TRBJ2-5; 7 bases match TRBD2. The trim removed 1 base at V and 0 bases at J, leaving 6 bases unmatched. CDR1 is SGHRS and CDR2 is YFSETQ in the germline V gene. The CDR3 is 16 residues long. CDR3 sequence reads: CASSLIGGGYQETQYF. The CDR3 DNA is TGCGCCAGCAGCTTGATTGGCGGGGGATACCAAGAGACCCAGTACTTC.

J is TRBJ1-5 and V is TRBV7-9; D remains unclear. Germline V gene lookup returns CDR1 SEHNR and CDR2 FQNEAQ (reference sequence). Deletions cut 2 bases from V and 2 bases from J, with 7 bases between. This CDR3 is built from 14 residues. CDR3 sequence reads: CASSLSIGNQPQHF. The CDR3 DNA reads TGTGCCAGCAGCTTATCTATAGGCAATCAGCCCCAGCATTTT.

This clonotype has ten or more counts. This sequence joins TRBV28 and TRBJ2-7, with 7 bases matching TRBD1. The CDR3 has 14 amino acids. The germline V gene encodes CDR1 MDHEN and CDR2 SYDVKM. J lost 2 bases, V lost 4 bases, and 5 bases had no gene match. The CDR3 here is CASSSLDRPYEQYF. As DNA, the CDR3 is TGTGCCAGCAGTTCCCTGGACAGGCCCTACGAGCAGTACTTC.

The chain is built from TRBV20-1 and TRBJ1-5; possible D gene TRBD1, 5 bases. The CDR3 extends over 18 amino acids. Germline V gene lookup returns CDR1 DFQATT and CDR2 SNEGSKA (reference sequence). DNA of the CDR3: TGCAGCCCGACCAAATGGGCAGGGCCCCTTGGTAGCAATCAGCCCCAGCATTTT. It yields the protein CSPTKWAGPLGSNQPQHF.

This clonotype came up many times. This chain uses TRBV20-1 with TRBJ2-7; D gene ambiguous. The V end lost 1 base, the J end lost 4 bases, and 5 bases lay between the germline ends. CDR1 DFQATT and CDR2 SNEGSKA come from the germline V gene (reference sequence). CDR3 size: 11 residues. For the CDR3, the DNA is TGCAGTGCTAGAGGTGATTACGAGCAGTACTTC. It is translated as CSARGDYEQYF.